The rows below give T cell receptor beta chains drawn from one sample of a study of shared clonotypes between healthy human individuals. Sequencing used immunoSEQ multiplex PCR; TCRdb keeps in-frame clones, though not all of them. The sample has about 1,500,000 clones; 96% are singletons. Sequencing input: naive CD4+ T cells sorted from blood. The receptors were gathered from a man in his thirties or forties in good health. CDR3s include the opening cysteine and the closing phenylalanine or tryptophan. The D gene is left open where the match is weak. Only part of the rows carry a size: once, few, many, or a class if the clone is expanded.

d_call j_call v_call clone_size cdr3_aa cdr3_nt
NA TRBJ2-5 TRBV5-1 NA CASSVSKETQYF TGCGCCAGCAGCGTCTCGAAAGAGACCCAGTACTTC
TRBD2 TRBJ2-3 TRBV7-2 NA CASSLLAASTDTQYF TGTGCCAGCAGCTTACTAGCGGCTAGCACAGATACGCAGTATTTT
NA TRBJ2-1 TRBV7-9 NA CASRHKSREIVPGEQFF TGTGCCAGCAGGCATAAGTCCCGCGAGATCGTACCCGGTGAGCAGTTCTTC
TRBD1 TRBJ1-5 TRBV2 NA CASSEATGGGNQPQHF TGTGCCAGCAGTGAAGCTACAGGGGGCGGCAATCAGCCCCAGCATTTT
NA TRBJ2-4 TRBV18 NA CASSTVRRGRENIQYF TGTGCCAGCTCAACCGTTCGGCGTGGCAGGGAGAACATTCAGTACTTC
NA TRBJ2-5 TRBV5-1 NA CASSTGHSGLQETQYF TGCGCCAGCAGCACGGGACATTCGGGTTTACAAGAGACCCAGTACTTC
NA TRBJ1-2 TRBV14 NA CASSQGAGVYGYTF TGTGCCAGCAGCCAAGGGGCAGGCGTCTATGGCTACACCTTC
NA TRBJ2-3 TRBV5-1 NA CASSQGGSTDTQYF TGCGCCAGCAGCCAGGGGGGTTCCACAGATACGCAGTATTTT
NA TRBJ2-7 TRBV5-1 NA CASSLGPQSYEQYF TGCGCCAGCAGCTTGGGACCGCAATCCTACGAGCAGTACTTC
NA TRBJ2-2 TRBV30 once CAWSVLRGAGYTGELFF TGTGCCTGGAGTGTACTTCGGGGGGCAGGGTACACCGGGGAGCTGTTTTTT
TRBD1 TRBJ2-1 TRBV19 NA CASHPGQGRSYNEQFF TGTGCCAGTCATCCCGGACAGGGCAGATCCTACAATGAGCAGTTCTTC
TRBD2 TRBJ2-1 TRBV28 NA CASSLDGTSGSFFGGEQFF TGTGCCAGCAGTTTAGACGGGACTAGCGGGAGTTTTTTTGGCGGGGAGCAGTTCTTC
NA TRBJ1-3 TRBV2 NA CASSLTGNTIYF TGTGCCAGCAGCCTGACTGGAAACACCATATATTTT
TRBD2 TRBJ2-1 TRBV5-1 NA CASSLIGLAALGGYNEQFF TGCGCCAGCAGCCTGATAGGACTAGCGGCCCTAGGGGGCTACAATGAGCAGTTCTTC
NA TRBJ2-7 TRBV10-2 NA CASSSQGMGEQYF TGCGCCAGCAGTAGCCAGGGGATGGGCGAGCAGTACTTC
TRBD2 TRBJ2-3 TRBV10-2 NA CATRLAGLNTQYF TGCGCCACCAGGCTAGCGGGATTAAATACGCAGTATTTT
NA TRBJ1-4 TRBV5-1 NA CASSLGQRATNEKLFF TGCGCCAGCAGCTTGGGGCAGAGAGCAACTAATGAAAAACTGTTTTTT
NA TRBJ2-7 TRBV2 NA CASRRDGSYEQYF TGTGCCAGCAGGAGGGACGGCTCCTACGAGCAGTACTTC
NA TRBJ2-7 TRBV15 NA CATSRERIGTPQSYEQYF TGTGCCACCAGCAGAGAGCGTATCGGGACTCCACAATCCTACGAGCAGTACTTC
TRBD1 TRBJ2-5 TRBV27 NA CASWGTGGETQYF TGTGCCAGCTGGGGGACAGGGGGTGAGACCCAGTACTTC
TRBD2 TRBJ2-3 TRBV9 NA CASSLLAGVSDTQYF TGTGCCAGCAGCCTCCTAGCGGGAGTCTCAGATACGCAGTATTTT
NA TRBJ1-2 TRBV5-4 NA CASSTVTENSYGYTF TGTGCCAGCAGCACTGTGACAGAGAATTCATATGGCTACACCTTC
NA TRBJ2-7 TRBV4-2 once CASSPTLAERNYEQYF TGTGCCAGCAGCCCCACCCTGGCGGAACGGAACTACGAGCAGTACTTC
NA TRBJ1-2 TRBV6-1 NA CASTFTWQIYGYTF TGTGCCAGCACGTTTACGTGGCAGATCTATGGCTACACCTTC
TRBD1 TRBJ1-1 TRBV6-5 NA CASSYRQGSEAFF TGTGCCAGCAGTTACCGACAGGGGTCTGAAGCTTTCTTT
NA TRBJ2-3 TRBV10-3 NA CAISEGADTQYF TGTGCCATCAGTGAGGGGGCGGATACGCAGTATTTT
TRBD1 TRBJ1-1 TRBV13 NA CASSFLVRGQGFSPTEAFF TGTGCCAGCAGCTTTTTAGTCCGGGGACAGGGTTTCAGTCCGACTGAAGCTTTCTTT
TRBD1 TRBJ2-7 TRBV5-1 NA CASSLSGQGAEEQYF TGCGCCAGCAGCCTCAGCGGACAGGGGGCGGAGGAGCAGTACTTC
NA TRBJ1-4 TRBV14 NA CASSQFPTATNEKLFF TGTGCCAGCAGCCAATTCCCGACAGCAACTAATGAAAAACTGTTTTTT
NA TRBJ2-2 TRBV7-9 NA CASTPYEGGELFF TGTGCCAGCACCCCGTACGAAGGCGGGGAGCTGTTTTTT
NA TRBJ2-5 TRBV6-5 NA CASSYVPVWGQETQYF TGTGCCAGCAGTTACGTGCCAGTTTGGGGACAAGAGACCCAGTACTTC
TRBD2 TRBJ2-3 TRBV7-3 once CASSPRVLAGNTDTQYF TGTGCCAGCAGCCCCCGGGTACTAGCGGGGAACACAGATACGCAGTATTTT
NA TRBJ2-7 TRBV7-9 NA CASSLMGNEQYF TGTGCCAGCAGCTTAATGGGGAACGAGCAGTACTTC
NA TRBJ2-3 TRBV29-1 NA CSVSTVYTQYF TGCAGCGTGTCTACCGTATATACGCAGTATTTT
NA TRBJ2-3 TRBV2 NA CASRRVSADTQYF TGTGCCAGCCGGAGGGTTAGCGCAGATACGCAGTATTTT
TRBD1 TRBJ2-1 TRBV5-1 NA CASSWTGIQIDEQFF TGCGCCAGCAGTTGGACAGGGATCCAAATCGATGAGCAGTTCTTC
NA TRBJ1-1 TRBV10-3 NA CAISESGSFEAFF TGTGCCATCAGTGAGTCAGGATCGTTTGAAGCTTTCTTT
NA TRBJ1-1 TRBV4-3 NA CASSQDYQRNTEAFF TGCGCCAGCAGCCAAGATTACCAAAGGAACACTGAAGCTTTCTTT
NA TRBJ2-3 TRBV5-5 NA CASSLVGVTSTDTQYF TGTGCCAGCAGCTTGGTCGGCGTAACTAGCACAGATACGCAGTATTTT
NA TRBJ2-1 TRBV15 NA CATSRVRLTAFYNEQFF TGTGCCACCAGCAGGGTCCGACTGACGGCGTTCTACAATGAGCAGTTCTTC
TRBD2 TRBJ2-7 TRBV7-2 NA CASSLGGRSSYEQYF TGTGCCAGCAGCTTAGGCGGGAGGTCGTCCTACGAGCAGTACTTC
TRBD2 TRBJ2-3 TRBV5-1 NA CASSTGGAFDTQYF TGCGCCAGCAGCACCGGGGGGGCATTTGATACGCAGTATTTT
NA TRBJ2-1 TRBV5-1 NA CASSLAYYNEQFF TGCGCCAGCAGCTTGGCGTACTACAATGAGCAGTTCTTC
NA TRBJ1-1 TRBV7-9 NA CASSLWAGDTEAFF TGTGCCAGCAGCTTATGGGCGGGAGACACTGAAGCTTTCTTT
NA TRBJ2-5 TRBV10-3 NA CAIRSLETQYF TGTGCCATCCGAAGTCTTGAGACCCAGTACTTC